These 13 T cell receptor beta chains came from one sample sequenced in a study of T cells after yellow fever vaccination. TCRdb used MiXCR to reprocess the 5' RACE reads, holding one entry per CDR3 protein. The sample includes roughly 85,000 distinct CDR3 sequences, roughly 14% seen only once; the top ten take around 25%. Sequencing was performed on CD8+ T cells not binding an NS4B(214-222) dextramer, sorted from PBMCs, taken 21 days after the first yellow fever vaccination. These receptors were obtained from a man younger than 35 who received the YFV17D yellow fever vaccine.

The rearrangement links TRBV21-1 to TRBJ1-3; the DNA was not compared with TRBD1, the D call given in the table. TRBV21-1 is termed a pseudogene. This CDR3 spans 15 amino acids. The chain's CDR3 is CASSTGSSSGNTIYF. CDR3 nucleotide sequence: TGTGCCAGCAGTACGGGATCTAGCTCTGGAAACACCATATATTTT.

The chain couples TRBV29-1 to TRBJ1-1, with D hard to call. V dropped 0 bases and J dropped 8 bases, with 10 bases sitting between them. The CDR3 consists of 12 residues. The V gene's germline CDR1 is SQVTM and CDR2 ANQGSEA. CDR3 nucleotide sequence: TGCAGCGTTGAAGAGGCAGCTTCCGAAGCTTTCTTT. This translates into CSVEEAASEAFF.

About this clonotype itself: A much larger clone lies a single base off, so this may be a read error. The gene calls are TRBV12-3 or TRBV12-4 and TRBJ2-5; D not resolved. With 5 bases removed from V and 9 bases from J, the gap between germline ends came to 13 bases. The CDR3 totals 12 residues. The CDR3: CASSLLTIPQYF. The CDR3 DNA sequence: TGTGCCAGCAGTCTCCTGACAATACCCCAGTACTTC.

The gene calls are TRBV7-2 and TRBJ2-7; D unclear. From germline, CDR1 is SGHTA and CDR2 FQGNSA. V was clipped by 1 base and J by 3 bases, with 10 bases between them. This CDR3 spans 14 amino acids. The CDR3 region is CASSLDREDYEQYF. DNA of the CDR3: TGTGCCAGCAGCTTAGATAGGGAAGACTACGAGCAGTACTTC.

The chain links TRBV4-3 to TRBJ2-7, with 7 positions matching TRBD1. Losses at the gene ends were 1 base for V and 4 bases for J; bases not matched to a gene: 4. CDR3 length: 14 amino acids. Germline assignment: CDR1 LGHNA and CDR2 YSLEER. The CDR3 is CASSQGQGDYEQYF. As DNA, the CDR3 is TGCGCCAGCAGCCAAGGACAGGGAGATTACGAGCAGTACTTC.

This clonotype showed up just a few times. The gene calls are TRBV4-3 and TRBJ2-4; D is uncertain. V was trimmed by 0 bases and J by 0 bases, leaving 6 bases between them. The CDR3 extends over 15 amino acids. The V gene's germline CDR1 is LGHNA and CDR2 YSLEER. DNA of the CDR3: TGCGCCAGCAGCCAAGATGGCCTAGCCAAAAACATTCAGTACTTC. Amino acid sequence: CASSQDGLAKNIQYF.

In this sample, this clonotype turned up many times. It is unclear where the CDR3 begins or ends on the DNA, so no DNA is shown, and the CDR3 is as TCRdb lists it. The chain couples TRBV21-1 to TRBJ1-5. TRBV21-1 is listed as a pseudogene. Including both end residues, the CDR3 is 13 amino acids long. The CDR3 region is CASWADGNQPQHF.

The chain combines TRBV7-8 with TRBJ1-2; 8 bases agree with TRBD1. The V gene's germline CDR1 is SGHVS and CDR2 FQNEAQ. CDR3 length equals 14 residues. Trimming took 1 base from V and 7 from J; bases not matched to a gene: 5. The DNA for the CDR3 is TGTGCCAGCAGCTTAGGGACAGGGATAATTGGCTACACCTTC. Its protein is CASSLGTGIIGYTF.

This clonotype was detected only a few times. This chain uses TRBV11-2 with TRBJ2-7; no clear D. V was clipped by 6 bases and J by 6 bases, with 15 bases between them. The CDR3 runs 13 residues. CDR1 SGHAT and CDR2 FQNNGV come from the germline V gene. The CDR3 bases are TGTGCCAGCAGACCCTCCTTGGAGTTCGAGCAGTACTTC. It translates to CASRPSLEFEQYF.

V and J are TRBV4-3 and TRBJ2-1; 7 positions match TRBD1. The V and J ends lost 1 base and 8 bases, in that order; junction bases with no gene match: 8. This CDR3 is 15 amino acids long. Germline loops: CDR1 LGHNA, CDR2 YSLEER. CDR3 sequence reads: CASSQGAGGRDEQFF. DNA of the CDR3: TGCGCCAGCAGCCAAGGGGCAGGGGGTCGGGATGAGCAGTTCTTC.

The chain joins TRBV24-1 to TRBJ2-3; weak D call: TRBD1 (6 bases). The CDR3 contains 14 residues. Trimming removed 0 bases at V and 6 bases at J, with 9 bases between. From germline, CDR1 is KGHDR and CDR2 SFDVKD. The CDR3 protein is CATSDLTGPDTQYF. The CDR3 DNA reads TGTGCCACCAGTGATTTGACAGGGCCGGATACGCAGTATTTT.

This clonotype has just a few counts. The V and J genes are TRBV9 and TRBJ1-1; D is perhaps TRBD1 (5 bases). Trimming removed 4 bases from V and 6 bases from J, with 19 bases in between. Germline CDR1 is SGDLS and CDR2 is YYNGEE. This CDR3 spans 15 amino acids. In nucleotides, the CDR3 is TGTGCCAGCAGCCCCCAGGGTGATCGTCCCGCTGAAGCTTTCTTT. Amino acid sequence: CASSPQGDRPAEAFF.

The chain links TRBV7-2 to TRBJ2-1; D uncertain. This CDR3 has 12 residues. V was shortened by 4 bases and J by 8 bases, with 9 bases between the two germline ends. Germline CDR1 SGHTA, CDR2 FQGNSA. This chain's CDR3 is CASSSRMDEQFF. CDR3 nucleotide sequence: TGTGCCAGCAGCTCCCGGATGGATGAGCAGTTCTTC.